Listed below are T cell receptor beta chains from one sample, sequenced in a study of molecular identifiers for immune sequencing clone quantification. TCRdb re-analysed the PCR reads in MiXCR, keeping a single row per CDR3 protein. Of some 680,000 distinct CDR3 sequences in the sample, about 25% were seen once. Sequencing input: naive CD8+ T cells from blood, with Jurkat cell RNA spiked in. The receptor source for this set is a human donor in good health. Some libraries in this study had Jurkat cell RNA spiked in. CDR3s include the opening cysteine and the closing phenylalanine or tryptophan. Each record gives: J gene, D gene, V gene, clone size, CDR3 protein, CDR3 DNA. The D gene is left open where the match is weak. Only some rows state a clone size, as once, few, many or a class for expanded clones.

>TRBJ1-1|.|TRBV30|.
CAWSLTLNTEAFF
TGTGCCTGGAGTCTCACATTGAACACTGAAGCTTTCTTT
>TRBJ1-6|.|TRBV12-3/TRBV12-4|.
CASRMGNSPLHF
TGTGCCAGCAGGATGGGAAATTCACCCCTCCACTTT
>TRBJ2-2|TRBD1|TRBV7-9|many
CASSFQGVVTGELFF
TGTGCCAGCAGCTTTCAGGGGGTAGTCACCGGGGAGCTGTTTTTT
>TRBJ1-5|.|TRBV19|.
CASSIARQGNQPQHF
TGTGCCAGTAGTATAGCCCGGCAGGGGAATCAGCCCCAGCATTTT
>TRBJ1-3|.|TRBV3-1|.
CASSQTGTDGNTIYF
TGTGCCAGCAGCCAAACAGGGACGGATGGAAACACCATATATTTT
>TRBJ2-7|.|TRBV19|few
CASSMGGYNEQYF
TGTGCCAGTAGTATGGGGGGTTACAACGAGCAGTACTTC
>TRBJ1-4|.|TRBV2|.
CASSSHREVDEKLFF
TGTGCCAGCAGTTCACACAGGGAGGTGGATGAAAAACTGTTTTTT
>TRBJ2-1|.|TRBV24-1|.
CATSDSGSYNEQFF
TGTGCCACCAGTGATTCAGGCTCCTACAATGAGCAGTTCTTC
>TRBJ2-7|TRBD2|TRBV5-3|.
CASSGRTSGRGIVDEQYF
TGTGCCAGCAGCGGCAGGACTAGCGGGAGGGGTATAGTTGACGAGCAGTACTTC
>TRBJ2-7|TRBD2|TRBV20-1|.
CSASSIDSGGAYEQYF
TGCAGTGCTAGCTCAATAGATAGCGGGGGGGCCTACGAGCAGTACTTC
>TRBJ2-3|.|TRBV29-1|many
CSPQDGNTQYF
TGCAGCCCACAAGACGGAAATACGCAGTATTTT
>TRBJ2-1|TRBD2|TRBV9|many
CASSVLSGRGGGEQFF
TGTGCCAGCAGCGTCCTTAGCGGGAGAGGGGGAGGTGAGCAGTTCTTC
>TRBJ2-2|.|TRBV2|.
CAKKRQLNTGELFF
TGTGCCAAGAAGCGGCAGCTGAACACCGGGGAGCTGTTTTTT
>TRBJ2-1|.|TRBV12-3/TRBV12-4|.
CASRLGFYNERFF
TGTGCCAGCAGGCTGGGGTTCTACAATGAGCGGTTCTTC
>TRBJ2-5|.|TRBV4-1|.
CASSQDILGPAGQETQYF
TGCGCCAGCAGCCAAGACATACTGGGCCCGGCCGGCCAAGAGACCCAGTACTTC
>TRBJ1-5|.|TRBV5-1|.
CASCLWGAAQPQHF
TGCGCCAGCTGCTTGTGGGGGGCTGCTCAGCCCCAGCATTTT
>TRBJ1-1|.|TRBV12-3/TRBV12-4|.
CASSLGPPPGAEAFF
TGTGCCAGCAGTTTAGGTCCTCCCCCTGGGGCTGAAGCTTTCTTT
>TRBJ2-7|TRBD2|TRBV4-2|.
CASSQRTSDSPYEQYF
TGTGCCAGCAGCCAGAGAACTAGCGATTCTCCCTACGAGCAGTACTTC
>TRBJ2-5|.|TRBV11-2|few
CASSYEIGQETQYF
TGTGCCAGCAGCTATGAAATCGGGCAAGAGACCCAGTACTTC
>TRBJ1-4|.|TRBV27|few
CASSWAGLNEKLFF
TGTGCCAGCAGCTGGGCGGGACTTAATGAAAAACTGTTTTTT
>TRBJ1-1|.|TRBV7-9|many
CASSKSVGMNTEAFF
TGTGCCAGCAGCAAGAGTGTAGGAATGAACACTGAAGCTTTCTTT
>TRBJ2-2|.|TRBV30|few
CAWSVRDTGELFF
TGTGCCTGGAGTGTAAGGGACACCGGGGAGCTGTTTTTT
>TRBJ2-7|.|TRBV27|few
CATRSLYEQYF
TGTGCCACCCGTAGTCTCTACGAGCAGTACTTC
>TRBJ1-5|.|TRBV2|.
CASKETGPSNQPQHF
TGTGCCAGCAAAGAAACCGGGCCCAGCAATCAGCCCCAGCATTTT
>TRBJ1-2|.|TRBV14|.
CASSQEYVTAPYGYTF
TGTGCCAGCAGCCAAGAATATGTTACAGCCCCCTATGGCTACACCTTC
>TRBJ1-6|.|TRBV7-9|many
CASSPFGRGPVSPLHF
TGTGCCAGCAGCCCCTTTGGACGGGGGCCCGTTTCACCCCTCCACTTT
>TRBJ2-2|.|TRBV29-1|many
CSVESLADGELFF
TGCAGCGTTGAGTCTTTGGCTGACGGGGAGCTGTTTTTT
>TRBJ2-3|TRBD2|TRBV30|.
CAWSVSSGEYTQYF
TGTGCCTGGAGTGTATCCAGCGGGGAGTATACGCAGTATTTT
>TRBJ2-1|.|TRBV30|few
CAWSTDNEQFF
TGTGCCTGGAGTACAGACAATGAGCAGTTCTTC
>TRBJ1-2|.|TRBV11-2|.
CASSFQGRGRPANYGYTF
TGTGCCAGCAGCTTTCAGGGGCGCGGTCGGCCTGCTAACTATGGCTACACCTTC
>TRBJ2-3|.|TRBV6-5|few
CASSYGEATDTQYF
TGTGCCAGCAGTTACGGGGAAGCCACAGATACGCAGTATTTT